Following are 32 T cell receptor beta chains from one sample sequenced in a study of blood T cell repertoires in COVID-19. Sequencing used immunoSEQ multiplex PCR; TCRdb keeps in-frame clones, though not all of them. Found here are 250,000 to 300,000 clones, 86% of them singletons; the top ten hold around 3.6%. The sequencing sample was made of peripheral blood. Every receptor here comes from a man between 18 and 29 years old with active or convalescent COVID-19.

The chain carries TRBV30 and TRBJ1-2; 8 nucleotides agree with TRBD1. Germline V CDR1 and CDR2: GTSNPN, SVGIG (reference sequence). This CDR3 comprises 14 residues. V trimming: 4 bases; J trimming: 8 bases; junction bases outside the gene matches: 12. CDR3 in amino acids: CAWKGQRTGRGYTF. The CDR3 region has the DNA TGTGCCTGGAAGGGACAAAGGACAGGGAGGGGCTACACCTTC.

V and J are TRBV4-3 and TRBJ2-1; weak D call: TRBD1 (5 bases). Trimming cost V 2 bases and J 8 bases, with 13 bases left between them. The CDR3 covers 14 residues. Germline CDR1 reads LGHNA; CDR2 reads YSLEER. The CDR3 spells CASSQSVVQDEQFF. CDR3 nucleotides: TGCGCCAGCAGCCAATCTGTCGTACAGGATGAGCAGTTCTTC.

The J gene is TRBJ1-1, the V gene TRBV28; perhaps TRBD1 as D (5 bases). Trimming took off 5 bases at V and 7 bases at J, with 20 bases between the two ends. Germline CDR1 MDHEN, CDR2 SYDVKM. The length of the CDR3 is 15 residues. CDR3 nucleotides: TGTGCCAGCAGTCTACAAACAAGGGGTTACGGTGAAGCTTTCTTT. Its protein product is CASSLQTRGYGEAFF.

This chain links TRBV9 with TRBJ2-5, with TRBD1 identical over 10 bases. This CDR3 is built from 15 residues. Germline CDR1 SGDLS, CDR2 YYNGEE. With V trimmed by 4 bases and J by 5 bases, 8 bases remained unmatched. CDR3 protein: CASSSRDRGWETQYF. The CDR3 coding sequence is TGTGCCAGCAGCTCCCGGGACAGGGGATGGGAGACCCAGTACTTC.

The chain recombines TRBV29-1 with TRBJ2-3, with D possibly TRBD1 on 5 matching bases. Germline V lookup: CDR1 SQVTM, CDR2 ANQGSEA. The V end lost 4 bases, the J end lost 2 bases, and 13 bases lay between the germline ends. This CDR3 region has 14 residues. DNA of the CDR3: TGCAGCGTTGTCCCGCGGACACCCACAGATACGCAGTATTTT. It codes for CSVVPRTPTDTQYF.

This clone has more than one count but fewer than ten. V usage is TRBV5-4 and J usage is TRBJ1-2, with 11 bases lining up with TRBD1. Germline V gene lookup returns CDR1 SGHNT and CDR2 YYREEE (reference sequence). This CDR3 comprises 15 residues. V shed 5 bases and J 3 bases; nucleotides not matched to a gene: 6. The CDR3 DNA is TGTGCCAGCAGTAGGCCGGGACAGGGGGACTATGGCTACACCTTC. Residues: CASSRPGQGDYGYTF.

The gene calls are TRBV7-2 and TRBJ2-7, with D maybe TRBD2 (6 bases). Germline assignment: CDR1 SGHTA and CDR2 FQGNSA. V was shortened by 3 bases and J by 3 bases, with 15 bases between the two germline ends. The CDR3 consists of 15 residues. CDR3 nucleotide sequence: TGTGCCAGCAGCTTCGACGGGGGAACGGACTACGAGCAGTACTTC. Translating gives CASSFDGGTDYEQYF.

The chain couples TRBV6-5 to TRBJ1-6, with 8 bases aligning to TRBD1. CDR1 and CDR2 (germline): MNHEY, SVGAGI. This CDR3 has 14 residues. V lost 10 bases and J lost 6; bases outside the gene matches: 8. This CDR3 is CATRYQGANSPLHF. In DNA form, the CDR3 reads TGTGCCACGAGATACCAGGGGGCTAATTCACCCCTCCACTTT.

The chain combines TRBV4-2 with TRBJ2-1, with D uncertain. Germline loops: CDR1 LGHNA, CDR2 YNFKEQ. Between the trimmed V and J ends, which lost 0 bases and 2 bases, there was a span of 8 bases. This CDR3 has 15 amino acids. This CDR3 reads CASSQEAPTYNEQFF. CDR3 coding DNA: TGTGCCAGCAGCCAAGAAGCCCCGACCTACAATGAGCAGTTCTTC.

As DNA, the CDR3 is TGTGCCAGCAGCTCGGACAGGACAACCGGGGAGCTGTTTTTT. Amino acid sequence: CASSSDRTTGELFF. The genes are TRBV7-9 and TRBJ2-2; 7 nucleotides align to TRBD1. CDR1 is SEHNR and CDR2 is FQNEAQ in the germline V gene (reference sequence). The CDR3 length is 14 residues. V was clipped by 4 bases and J by 5 bases; unmatched bases: 4.

The chain combines TRBV28 with TRBJ2-7; 8 bases map to TRBD1. The junction had 16 bases not matched to a gene; V was cut back by 5 bases and J by 4 bases. Germline-derived CDR1 and CDR2 are MDHEN and SYDVKM. The CDR3 loop spans 17 amino acids. The CDR3 bases are TGTGCCAGCAGTGGCAGGGGGTCCGGGACAGGCGCTTACGAGCAGTACTTC. Translating gives CASSGRGSGTGAYEQYF.

The rearrangement links TRBV30 to TRBJ1-2; D is unresolved. CDR3 size: 12 residues. Germline CDR1 reads GTSNPN; CDR2 reads SVGIG (reference sequence). Trimming took 2 bases from V and 4 from J, leaving 8 bases between them. Here the CDR3 DNA reads TGTGCCTGGAGTCAGGTGGGCTATGGCTACACCTTC. Its protein is CAWSQVGYGYTF.

The V gene is TRBV5-1, the J gene TRBJ1-6; D gene unclear. Looked up from germline, CDR1 is SGHRS and CDR2 is YFSETQ. The V end was cut by 4 bases, the J end by 6 bases, with 17 bases between. This CDR3 region has 16 residues. CDR3 sequence: CASSPTQHLPNSPLHF. In DNA, the CDR3 is TGCGCCAGCAGCCCAACACAGCACCTTCCTAATTCACCCCTCCACTTT.

The DNA for the CDR3 is TGCGCCAGCAGCCAAGAGCTGCGGCAAGAGACCCAGTACTTC. It codes for CASSQELRQETQYF. V and J are TRBV4-1 and TRBJ2-5; D gene unclear. The V end was cut by 0 bases, the J end by 2 bases, with 7 bases between. CDR1 MGHRA and CDR2 YSYEKL come from the germline V gene. This CDR3 has 14 amino acids.

This clone was observed a single time. The chain is built from TRBV13 and TRBJ1-6; D is unclear. Trimming left V 5 bases short and J 4 bases short, with 12 bases between. Germline V gives CDR1 PRHDT, CDR2 FYEKMQ (reference sequence). The CDR3 is made up of 15 amino acids. The CDR3 reads CASSAGGQYNSPLHF. The CDR3 region has the DNA TGTGCCAGCAGCGCGGGAGGGCAGTATAATTCACCCCTCCACTTT.

The sample holds one count of this clone. This sequence joins TRBV28 and TRBJ2-3; no firm D call. The V gene's germline CDR1 is MDHEN and CDR2 SYDVKM. The CDR3 covers 13 residues. Trimming took off 3 bases at V and 2 bases at J, with 6 bases between the two ends. Written as DNA, the CDR3 is TGTGCCAGCAGTTTCACAACCACAGATACGCAGTATTTT. The encoded protein is CASSFTTTDTQYF.

The chain joins TRBV28 to TRBJ1-2, with a tentative D call TRBD1 (5 bases). Germline CDR1 reads MDHEN; CDR2 reads SYDVKM. The CDR3 totals 12 residues. Deletions cut 5 bases from V and 4 bases from J, with 8 bases between. The CDR3 here is CASSQGGYGYTF. The CDR3 DNA reads TGTGCCAGCAGTCAGGGAGGCTATGGCTACACCTTC.

This clone was counted once. The chain employs TRBV3-1 (or the pseudogene TRBV3-2) and TRBJ1-4; TRBD1 aligns across 8 bases. The ends lost 1 base at V and 6 bases at J; junction bases unmatched: 4. CDR3 length: 15 amino acids. Germline loops: CDR1 LGHDT, CDR2 YNNKEL (reference sequence). In DNA, the CDR3 is TGTGCCAGCAGCCAAGGGACAGGGTCTTATGAAAAACTGTTTTTT. Its translation is CASSQGTGSYEKLFF.

The genes are TRBV2 and TRBJ2-3, with a possible D match to TRBD2 (5 bases). V dropped 7 bases and J dropped 6 bases, with 11 bases sitting between them. Germline values: CDR1 SNHLY, CDR2 FYNNEI. CDR3 length equals 12 residues. CDR3 protein: CASTRERDTQYF. The CDR3 DNA is TGTGCCAGCACTAGGGAGCGGGATACGCAGTATTTT. The whole variable domain, remainder taken from reference TRBV2 and TRBJ2-3, is EPEVTQTPSHQVTQMGQEVILRCVPISNHLYFYWYRQILGQKVEFLVSFYNNEISEKSEIFDDQFSVERPDGSNFTLKIRSTKLEDSAMYFCASTRERDTQYFGPGTRLTVL.

The chain joins TRBV28 to TRBJ2-5; maybe TRBD1 (5 bases). The V gene's germline CDR1 is MDHEN and CDR2 SYDVKM. The CDR3 runs to 13 residues. The V and J ends lost 2 bases and 5 bases respectively, with 9 bases between them. The chain's CDR3 is CASSLPGSETQYF. In DNA, the CDR3 is TGTGCCAGCAGTTTACCAGGGTCGGAGACCCAGTACTTC.

The CDR3 DNA sequence: TGTGCCAGCATGTGGGGGGGAGGGAACACTGAAGCTTTCTTT. It yields the protein CASMWGGGNTEAFF. The rearrangement uses TRBV2 and TRBJ1-1; D might be TRBD1 (5 bases). Trimming shortened V by 7 bases and J by 1 base, and 13 bases separated the two germline ends. This CDR3 spans 14 amino acids. The V gene's germline CDR1 is SNHLY and CDR2 FYNNEI.

The chain uses TRBV4-3 and TRBJ2-1; D is uncertain. Looked up from germline, CDR1 is LGHNA and CDR2 is YSLEER. Trimming pared 0 bases from V and 4 bases from J, leaving 10 bases between. The CDR3 totals 15 residues. DNA for the CDR3: TGCGCCAGCAGCCAAGAGCTGGCGGCTTACAATGAGCAGTTCTTC. Translating it yields CASSQELAAYNEQFF.

Here the CDR3 reads CASSYSQTSLETQYF. The CDR3 DNA reads TGTGCCAGCAGTTACTCACAGACTAGCCTGGAGACCCAGTACTTC. This chain uses TRBV6-5 with TRBJ2-5; 7 nucleotides align to TRBD2. The trim removed 0 bases at V and 5 bases at J, leaving 6 bases unmatched. This CDR3 contains 15 residues. Germline CDR1 MNHEY, CDR2 SVGAGI.

Turning to this clone: Other nucleotide sequences from this sample produce the same CDR3. The chain couples TRBV2 to TRBJ1-5; the D is unclear. Germline V gene data show CDR1 as SNHLY and CDR2 as FYNNEI. This CDR3 contains 15 residues. V lost 6 bases, J lost 0 bases, and 12 bases lay in between. The DNA of the CDR3 is TGTGCCAGCAGCGGTGCGGGTTATAGCAATCAGCCCCAGCATTTT. Protein: CASSGAGYSNQPQHF.

V usage is TRBV2 and J usage is TRBJ1-2; no clear D gene. CDR3 length equals 13 residues. Germline-derived CDR1 and CDR2 are SNHLY and FYNNEI. V lost 11 bases and J 6 bases, leaving 19 bases between the germline ends. CDR3 bases: TGTGCCCGATCCCCCCCCCAGAGGGATGGCTACACCTTC. It codes for CARSPPQRDGYTF.

The rearrangement uses TRBV7-2 and TRBJ1-4, with 12 positions matching TRBD1. Germline V lookup: CDR1 SGHTA, CDR2 FQGNSA. CDR3 length: 16 amino acids. V shed 5 bases and J 12 bases; nucleotides not matched to a gene: 13. The CDR3 protein is CASSTNRDRGRIELFF. Written as DNA, the CDR3 is TGTGCCAGCAGCACAAACCGGGACAGGGGGCGCATAGAACTGTTTTTT.

A remark on this clone: Mismatch with germline at one junction end may stem from a read error. V usage is TRBV15 and J usage is TRBJ2-3; 7 nucleotides align to TRBD1. The CDR3 covers 14 residues. Germline assignment: CDR1 LNHNV and CDR2 YYDKDF (reference sequence). CDR3 residues: CATSKDRATYTQYF. CDR3 sequence (DNA): TGTGCCACCAGCAAAGACAGGGCCACATATACGCAGTATTTT.

The V and J genes are TRBV12-3 or TRBV12-4 and TRBJ2-1; D call uncertain. With 3 bases removed from V and 10 bases from J, the gap between germline ends came to 10 bases. This CDR3 comprises 12 residues. The CDR3 loop reads CASSFGPREQFF. CDR3 coding DNA: TGTGCCAGCAGTTTTGGTCCGCGCGAGCAGTTCTTC.

The chain links TRBV3-1 (or the pseudogene TRBV3-2) to TRBJ2-4; TRBD2 matches 11 bases. Trimming removed 3 bases from V and 8 bases from J; junction bases left unmatched: 21. The V gene's germline CDR1 is LGHDT and CDR2 YNNKEL (reference sequence). The CDR3 length is 20 residues. The CDR3 DNA sequence: TGTGCCAGCAGCCACCTAAGCAGGAACCCCGGGACTAGCGGTAAAGACATTCAGTACTTC. As protein: CASSHLSRNPGTSGKDIQYF.

The gene calls are TRBV2 and TRBJ2-1; TRBD2 is a possible D gene (6 bases). V was clipped by 6 bases and J by 5 bases, with 23 bases between them. The germline gives CDR1 SNHLY, CDR2 FYNNEI. This CDR3 spans 17 amino acids. As DNA, the CDR3 is TGTGCCAGCAGATCAGCTTTGGGGCGGGGACTCCACAATGAGCAGTTCTTC. Residues: CASRSALGRGLHNEQFF.

The chain joins TRBV5-5 to TRBJ2-7; the D gene is possibly TRBD1 (6 bases). The CDR3 runs 14 residues. V lost 1 base and J lost 7, with 15 bases in between. CDR1 and CDR2 from the germline V gene are SGHKS and YYEKEE (reference sequence). The CDR3 nucleotides are TGTGCCAGCAGCTTGACCAACAGGGTCTGGGAGCAGTACTTC. Amino acid sequence: CASSLTNRVWEQYF.

The chain has TRBV9 and TRBJ1-2; 11 bases map to TRBD1. The CDR3 has 17 residues. Germline V gives CDR1 SGDLS, CDR2 YYNGEE. With V trimmed by 3 bases and J by 8 bases, 15 bases remained unmatched. CDR3 in DNA: TGTGCCAGCAGCGACTACCGGGACAGGGGGTTACCAGGCGGCTACACCTTC. Translated, it gives CASSDYRDRGLPGGYTF.